A single sample is the source of the 16 T cell receptor beta chains below, sequenced in a study of long-term antiretroviral therapy in people with HIV. With survey level as its setting, the immunoSEQ assay was v3.0. Sequencing was performed with immunoSEQ multiplex PCR; in TCRdb, only in-frame clones are kept and a portion is missing. The top ten clones hold 3.6% of a sample with more than 25,000 clones, 85% to 90% of them seen once. The sample was unsorted PBMCs, taken 1.8 years after starting antiretroviral therapy. Receptor source: a woman younger than 30 with HIV.

This clone has a single count. The chain recombines TRBV7-2 with TRBJ1-2; tentative D call: TRBD1 (6 bases). The CDR3 is 16 residues long. Germline CDR1 reads SGHTA; CDR2 reads FQGNSA. Between the trimmed V and J ends, which lost 5 bases and 0 bases, there was a span of 16 bases. The CDR3 sequence: CASSPKTDRANYGYTF. The CDR3 coding sequence is TGTGCCAGCAGCCCCAAAACGGACAGAGCTAACTATGGCTACACCTTC.

The rearrangement links TRBV7-9 to TRBJ2-3; D call uncertain. Germline V lookup: CDR1 SEHNR, CDR2 FQNEAQ (reference sequence). CDR3 length: 15 residues. Deletions cut 2 bases from V and 0 bases from J, with 9 bases between. DNA for the CDR3: TGTGCCAGCAGCTTAAATTCCCCTAGCACAGATACGCAGTATTTT. Its protein is CASSLNSPSTDTQYF.

This clone came up once. The chain links TRBV6-5 to TRBJ2-7, with 9 nucleotides matching TRBD1. Germline CDR1 and CDR2: MNHEY and SVGAGI. V gave up 5 bases and J gave up 4 bases; unmatched junction bases: 6. The CDR3 sequence is 14 residues long. Here the CDR3 DNA reads TGTGCCAGCAGTCCCGGGACAGGGAATTACGAGCAGTACTTC. Protein: CASSPGTGNYEQYF.

This clone was picked up a small number of times. The rearrangement links TRBV5-1 to TRBJ2-2; D gene uncertain. Trimming took 3 bases from V and 2 from J, leaving 17 bases between them. Looked up from germline, CDR1 is SGHRS and CDR2 is YFSETQ. The CDR3 consists of 17 residues. CDR3 in DNA: TGCGCCAGCAGCTCAGCTTTGGGGAACACAAACACCGGGGAGCTGTTTTTT. It is translated as CASSSALGNTNTGELFF.

V usage is TRBV27 and J usage is TRBJ1-3, with 7 positions matching TRBD1. Losses at the gene ends were 2 bases for V and 2 bases for J; bases not matched to a gene: 0. CDR1 and CDR2 (germline): MNHEY, SMNVEV (reference sequence). There are 14 residues in the CDR3. CDR3 DNA: TGTGCCAGCAGTTTAGGACAGGCTGGAAACACCATATATTTT. Protein product: CASSLGQAGNTIYF.

This clone appeared a few times. The rearrangement links TRBV27 to TRBJ2-7; D may be TRBD2 (5 bases). This CDR3 spans 11 amino acids. Between the trimmed V and J ends, which lost 8 bases and 0 bases, there was a span of 5 bases. Germline loops: CDR1 MNHEY, CDR2 SMNVEV (reference sequence). The CDR3 protein is CASGSSYEQYF. CDR3 in DNA: TGTGCCAGCGGGAGCTCCTACGAGCAGTACTTC.

The rearrangement joins TRBV5-1 to TRBJ2-7, with D perhaps matching TRBD2 (5 bases). CDR3 length equals 12 residues. Germline assignment: CDR1 SGHRS and CDR2 YFSETQ. The ends were cut back, 4 bases at V and 4 bases at J, with 9 bases in the middle. The DNA for the CDR3 is TGCGCCAGCAGCCGGGAACTTTACGAGCAGTACTTC. It yields the protein CASSRELYEQYF. The whole variable domain, remainder taken from reference TRBV5-1 and TRBJ2-7, is KAGVTQTPRYLIKTRGQQVTLSCSPISGHRSVSWYQQTPGQGLQFLFEYFSETQRNKGNFPGRFSGRQFSNSRSEMNVSTLELGDSALYLCASSRELYEQYFGPGTRLTVT.

In this sample, this clone turned up a few times. The chain has TRBV6-5 and TRBJ1-5; D is undetermined. Trimming stripped 0 bases from V and 5 bases from J, with 5 bases between. The CDR3 contains 13 residues. CDR1 is MNHEY, CDR2 SVGAGI, per germline. CDR3: CASSYSGDQPQHF. Written as DNA, the CDR3 is TGTGCCAGCAGTTACTCGGGCGATCAGCCCCAGCATTTT.

The gene calls are TRBV7-2 and TRBJ2-7; D is perhaps TRBD1 or TRBD2 (5 bases each). The germline V gene encodes CDR1 SGHTA and CDR2 FQGNSA. This CDR3 region has 12 residues. Trimming shortened V by 4 bases and J by 6 bases, and 10 bases separated the two germline ends. The CDR3: CASSSGRIEQYF. The CDR3 bases are TGTGCCAGCAGCTCGGGACGAATCGAGCAGTACTTC.

Only one count was recorded for this clone. The chain employs TRBV18 and TRBJ2-3; D is unresolved. CDR3 length: 14 residues. Germline CDR1 is KGHSH and CDR2 is LQKENI. V was cut by 0 bases and J by 0 bases, with 4 bases left in between. Here the CDR3 reads CASSPPASTDTQYF. The CDR3 coding sequence is TGTGCCAGCTCACCACCGGCTAGCACAGATACGCAGTATTTT.

V and J are TRBV27 and TRBJ2-7, with TRBD2 as a possible D gene (5 bases). Germline lookup yields CDR1 MNHEY and CDR2 SMNVEV (reference sequence). This CDR3 spans 14 amino acids. Between the trimmed V and J ends, which lost 5 bases and 3 bases, there was a span of 14 bases. CDR3 region: CASSRTPSYYEQYF. Written as DNA, the CDR3 is TGTGCCAGCAGTCGGACTCCATCCTACTACGAGCAGTACTTC.

With regard to this clone: Other nucleotide sequences from this sample produce the same CDR3. The chain couples TRBV6-1 to TRBJ2-7; D gene unclear. Germline CDR1 reads MNHNS; CDR2 reads SASEGT. V was clipped by 4 bases and J by 7 bases, with 2 bases between them. The CDR3 contains 9 residues. The CDR3 is CASSVEQYF. For the CDR3, the DNA is TGTGCCAGCAGTGTTGAGCAGTACTTC.

This clone came up once. The chain couples TRBV28 to TRBJ1-3; no clear D gene. This CDR3 spans 14 amino acids. Germline V gene data show CDR1 as MDHEN and CDR2 as SYDVKM. V lost 3 bases and J 3 bases, leaving 9 bases between the germline ends. This chain's CDR3 is CASSFKGFGNTIYF. The CDR3 nucleotides read TGTGCCAGCAGTTTTAAAGGGTTTGGAAACACCATATATTTT.

CDR3 nucleotides: TGTGCCAGTAGTATGGGGACATTCTCAACTAATGAAAAACTGTTTTTT. Translating gives CASSMGTFSTNEKLFF. The gene calls are TRBV19 and TRBJ1-4; D possibly corresponds to TRBD1 (6 bases). Germline V gives CDR1 LNHDA, CDR2 SQIVND (reference sequence). V was trimmed by 3 bases and J by 0 bases, leaving 11 bases between them. The CDR3 loop spans 16 amino acids.

The rearrangement links TRBV7-9 to TRBJ2-5, with D possibly being TRBD2 (5 bases). The DNA end is more similar to TRBJ2-7, so the J call may be wrong. Germline-derived CDR1 and CDR2 are SEHNR and FQNEAQ (reference sequence). The CDR3 length is 15 residues. The CDR3 sequence: CASSLRTSSSYEQYF. CDR3 sequence (DNA): TGTGCCAGCAGCTTACGGACTTCGAGCTCCTACGAGCAGTACTTC.

V and J are TRBV7-3 and TRBJ2-5; the D gene could be TRBD1 or TRBD2 (5 bases each). The CDR3 spans 14 residues. Germline-derived CDR1 and CDR2 are SGHTA and FQGTGA. V shed 2 bases and J shed 1 base, with 8 bases lying between them. The CDR3 DNA sequence: TGTGCCAGCAGCTTAGGGGGACGCCAAGAGACCCAGTACTTC. Protein: CASSLGGRQETQYF.